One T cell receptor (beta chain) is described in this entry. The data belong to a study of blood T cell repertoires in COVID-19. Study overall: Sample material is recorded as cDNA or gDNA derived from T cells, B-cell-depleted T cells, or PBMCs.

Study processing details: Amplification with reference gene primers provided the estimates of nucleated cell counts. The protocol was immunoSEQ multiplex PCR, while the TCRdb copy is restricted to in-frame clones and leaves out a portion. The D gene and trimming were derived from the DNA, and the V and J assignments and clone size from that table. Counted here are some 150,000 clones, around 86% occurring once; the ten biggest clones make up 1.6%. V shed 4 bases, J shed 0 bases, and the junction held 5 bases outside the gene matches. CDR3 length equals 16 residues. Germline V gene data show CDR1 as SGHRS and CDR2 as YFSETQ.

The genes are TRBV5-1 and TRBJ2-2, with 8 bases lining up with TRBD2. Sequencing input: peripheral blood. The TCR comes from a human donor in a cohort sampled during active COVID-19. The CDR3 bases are TGCGCCAGCAGCGGGCTAGCGGGTGCGAACACCGGGGAGCTGTTTTTT. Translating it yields CASSGLAGANTGELFF.